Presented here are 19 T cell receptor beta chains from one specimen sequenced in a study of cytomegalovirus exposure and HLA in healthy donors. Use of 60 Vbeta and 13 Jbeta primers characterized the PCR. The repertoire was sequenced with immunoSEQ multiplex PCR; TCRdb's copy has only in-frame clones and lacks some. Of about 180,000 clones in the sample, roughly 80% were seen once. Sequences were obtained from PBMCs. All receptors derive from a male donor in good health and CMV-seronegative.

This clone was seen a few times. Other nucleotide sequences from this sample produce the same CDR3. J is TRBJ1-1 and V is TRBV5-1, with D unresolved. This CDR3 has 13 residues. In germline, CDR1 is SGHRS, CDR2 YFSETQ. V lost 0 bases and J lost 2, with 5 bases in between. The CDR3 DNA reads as TGCGCCAGCAGCTTGGCAGTAAACACTGAAGCTTTCTTT. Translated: CASSLAVNTEAFF.

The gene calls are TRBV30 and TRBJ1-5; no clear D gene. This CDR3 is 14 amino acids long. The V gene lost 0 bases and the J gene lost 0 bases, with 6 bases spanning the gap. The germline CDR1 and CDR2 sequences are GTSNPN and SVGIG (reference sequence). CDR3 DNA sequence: TGTGCCTGGAGTGTAACAACTAGCAATCAGCCCCAGCATTTT. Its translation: CAWSVTTSNQPQHF.

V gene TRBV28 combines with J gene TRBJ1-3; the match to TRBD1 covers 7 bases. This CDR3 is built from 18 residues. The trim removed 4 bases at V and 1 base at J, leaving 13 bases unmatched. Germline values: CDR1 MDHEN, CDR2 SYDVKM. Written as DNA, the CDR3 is TGTGCCAGCAGTTCCGCCCGACAGGGTAGCCATTCTGGAAACACCATATATTTT. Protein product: CASSSARQGSHSGNTIYF.

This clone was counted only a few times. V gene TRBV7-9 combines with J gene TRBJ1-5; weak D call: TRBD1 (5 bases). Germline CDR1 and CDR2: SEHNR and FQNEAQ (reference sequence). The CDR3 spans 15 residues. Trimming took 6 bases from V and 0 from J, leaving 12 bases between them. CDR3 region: CASRDGGDSNQPQHF. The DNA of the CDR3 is TGTGCCAGCAGAGACGGAGGGGATAGCAATCAGCCCCAGCATTTT.

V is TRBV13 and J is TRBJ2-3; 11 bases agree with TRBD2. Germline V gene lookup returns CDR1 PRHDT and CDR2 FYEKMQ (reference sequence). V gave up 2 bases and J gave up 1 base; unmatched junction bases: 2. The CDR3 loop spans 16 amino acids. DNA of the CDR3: TGTGCCAGCAGCTTAACTAGCGGGGGTGGCACAGATACGCAGTATTTT. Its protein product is CASSLTSGGGTDTQYF.

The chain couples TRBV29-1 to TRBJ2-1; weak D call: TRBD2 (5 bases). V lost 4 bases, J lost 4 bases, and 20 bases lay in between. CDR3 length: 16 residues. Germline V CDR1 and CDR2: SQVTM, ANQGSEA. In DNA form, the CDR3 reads TGCAGCGTTGTGAAGATCGTCCGGGATCTATACAATGAGCAGTTCTTC. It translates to CSVVKIVRDLYNEQFF.

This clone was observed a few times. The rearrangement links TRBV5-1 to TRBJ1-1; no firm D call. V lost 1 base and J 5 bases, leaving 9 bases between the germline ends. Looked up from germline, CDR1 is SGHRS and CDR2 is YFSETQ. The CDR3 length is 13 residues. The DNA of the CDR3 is TGCGCCAGCAGCTTGCCGGCCGGGACTGAAGCTTTCTTT. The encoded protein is CASSLPAGTEAFF.

The CDR3 DNA follows: TGTGCCAGCAGCCCACCCGGGACTAGCGGGAGCAATGAGCAGTTCTTC. This gives the protein CASSPPGTSGSNEQFF. The chain links TRBV9 to TRBJ2-1; TRBD2 aligns across 14 bases. Germline V gene sequence: CDR1 SGDLS, CDR2 YYNGEE. The CDR3 contains 16 residues. The ends lost 4 bases at V and 6 bases at J; junction bases unmatched: 6.

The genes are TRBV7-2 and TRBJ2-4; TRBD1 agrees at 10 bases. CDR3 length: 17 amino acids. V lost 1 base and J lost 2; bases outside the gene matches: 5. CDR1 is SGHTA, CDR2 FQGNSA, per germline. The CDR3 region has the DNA TGTGCCAGCAGCTTAGAATCGGGACAGGGGTCCAAAAACATTCAGTACTTC. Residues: CASSLESGQGSKNIQYF.

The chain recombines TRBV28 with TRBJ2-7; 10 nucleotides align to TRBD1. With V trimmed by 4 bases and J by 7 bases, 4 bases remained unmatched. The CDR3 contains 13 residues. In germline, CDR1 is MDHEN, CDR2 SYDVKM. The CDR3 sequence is CASSSTGGREQYF. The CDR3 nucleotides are TGTGCCAGCAGTTCGACAGGGGGCAGGGAGCAGTACTTC.

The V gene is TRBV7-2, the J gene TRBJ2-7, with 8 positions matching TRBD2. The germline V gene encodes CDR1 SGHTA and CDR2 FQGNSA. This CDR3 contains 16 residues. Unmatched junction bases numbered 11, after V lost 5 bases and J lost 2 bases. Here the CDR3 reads CASSPQGGTRAYEQYF. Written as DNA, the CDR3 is TGTGCCAGCAGCCCACAAGGGGGGACTAGGGCCTACGAGCAGTACTTC. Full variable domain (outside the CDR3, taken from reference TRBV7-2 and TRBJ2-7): GAGVSQSPSNKVTEKGKDVELRCDPISGHTALYWYRQSLGQGLEFLIYFQGNSAPDKSGLPSDRFSAERTGGSVSTLTIQRTQQEDSAVYLCASSPQGGTRAYEQYFGPGTRLTVT.

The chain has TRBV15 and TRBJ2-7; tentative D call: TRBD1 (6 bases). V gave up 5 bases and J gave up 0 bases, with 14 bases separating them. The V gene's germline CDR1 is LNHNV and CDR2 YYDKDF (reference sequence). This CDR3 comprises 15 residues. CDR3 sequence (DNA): TGTGCCACCAGCTCCCGGGACAAAAGCTCCTACGAGCAGTACTTC. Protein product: CATSSRDKSSYEQYF.

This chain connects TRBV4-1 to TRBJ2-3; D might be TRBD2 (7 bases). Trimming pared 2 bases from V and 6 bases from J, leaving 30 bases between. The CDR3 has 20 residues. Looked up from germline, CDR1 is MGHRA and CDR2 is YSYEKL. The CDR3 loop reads CASSQILPILVVGGLDTQYF. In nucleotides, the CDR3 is TGCGCCAGCAGCCAAATTTTACCCATCCTTGTCGTGGGGGGGCTCGATACGCAGTATTTT.

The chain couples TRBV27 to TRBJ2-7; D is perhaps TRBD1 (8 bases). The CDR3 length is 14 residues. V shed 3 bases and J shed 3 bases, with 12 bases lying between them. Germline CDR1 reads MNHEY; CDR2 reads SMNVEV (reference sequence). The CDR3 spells CASSLTGEGYEQYF. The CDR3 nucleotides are TGTGCCAGCAGTTTGACAGGGGAGGGCTACGAGCAGTACTTC.

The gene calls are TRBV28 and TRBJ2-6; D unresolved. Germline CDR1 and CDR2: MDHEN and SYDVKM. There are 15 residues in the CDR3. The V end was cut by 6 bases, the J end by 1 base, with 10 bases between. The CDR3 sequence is CASRPRVSGANVLTF. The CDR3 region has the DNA TGTGCCAGCAGGCCGCGTGTATCTGGGGCCAACGTCCTGACTTTC.

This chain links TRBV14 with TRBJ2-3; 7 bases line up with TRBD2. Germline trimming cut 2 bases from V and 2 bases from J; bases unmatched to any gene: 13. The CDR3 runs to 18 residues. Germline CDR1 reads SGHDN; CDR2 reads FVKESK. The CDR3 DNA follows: TGTGCCAGCAGCCAAAGTCTAGCGGACTTGTGGTTCACAGATACGCAGTATTTT. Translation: CASSQSLADLWFTDTQYF.

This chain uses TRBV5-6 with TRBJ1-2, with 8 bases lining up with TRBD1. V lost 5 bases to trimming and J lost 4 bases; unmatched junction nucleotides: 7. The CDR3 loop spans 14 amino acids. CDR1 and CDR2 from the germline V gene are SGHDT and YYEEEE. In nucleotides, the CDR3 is TGTGCCAGCAGGGGGGAGACAGGGGTCTATGGCTACACCTTC. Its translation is CASRGETGVYGYTF.

CDR3 in amino acids: CASSPGGEYNQPQHF. Written as DNA, the CDR3 is TGTGCCAGCAGCCCGGGGGGTGAATACAATCAGCCCCAGCATTTT. The chain joins TRBV7-2 to TRBJ1-5; D might be TRBD1 (5 bases). Trimming took off 5 bases at V and 3 bases at J, with 14 bases between the two ends. Germline CDR1 is SGHTA and CDR2 is FQGNSA. The CDR3 length is 15 residues.

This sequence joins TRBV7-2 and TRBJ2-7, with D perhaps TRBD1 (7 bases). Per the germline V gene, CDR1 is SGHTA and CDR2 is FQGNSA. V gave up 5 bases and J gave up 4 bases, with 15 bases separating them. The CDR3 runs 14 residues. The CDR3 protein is CASSPQGGRYEQYF. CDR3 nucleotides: TGTGCCAGCAGCCCGCAGGGGGGCCGTTACGAGCAGTACTTC.